The TCR beta chain described here comes from a study of shared clonotypes between healthy human individuals. The assay was immunoSEQ multiplex PCR, and TCRdb's table has in-frame clones only and misses some. The sample holds millions of clones; 85% to 95% are singletons and the top ten take roughly 1%. Selected positively for CCR7 and CD45RO-negative, naive CD8 cells excluded terminally differentiated effector memory CD45RA+ cells. This clone was observed a single time. The same CDR3 can be traced to other DNA sequences in this sample. Germline V gives CDR1 PRHDT, CDR2 FYEKMQ (reference sequence). This CDR3 comprises 13 residues. Trimming left V 5 bases short and J 1 base short, with 8 bases between.

This clonotype was obtained from a young man in good health. The sequenced sample consisted of naive CD8+ T cells sorted from blood. The chain combines TRBV13 with TRBJ2-5, with D uncertain. The CDR3 sequence: CASSPGSQETQYF. DNA for the CDR3: TGTGCCAGCAGCCCTGGCAGCCAAGAGACCCAGTACTTC.